One sample yielded the 25 T cell receptor beta chains listed below, sequenced in a study of T cell changes during pregnancy in multiple sclerosis. Produced via immunoSEQ multiplex PCR; TCRdb's table is partial and in-frame only. The table records 35,000 or so clones, 88% of them present only once. Here the sequenced sample was CD4+ T cells from peripheral blood mononuclear cells, taken before pregnancy. The origin of the receptors is a female donor with multiple sclerosis, enrolled in a pregnancy study.

The rearrangement uses TRBV2 and TRBJ1-5, with D hard to call. Trimming took off 5 bases at V and 3 bases at J, with 8 bases between the two ends. The CDR3 totals 13 residues. CDR1 is SNHLY and CDR2 is FYNNEI in the germline V gene. The CDR3 nucleotides read TGTGCCAGCAGTCCGGAGTTCAATCAGCCCCAGCATTTT. This translates into CASSPEFNQPQHF.

This chain connects TRBV5-5 to TRBJ2-5, with a weak D call TRBD2 (6 bases). The CDR3 runs to 13 residues. The V end was cut by 4 bases, the J end by 1 base, with 8 bases between. Per the germline V gene, CDR1 is SGHKS and CDR2 is YYEKEE (reference sequence). CDR3 sequence (DNA): TGTGCCAGCAGCGGGACTGCCCAAGAGACCCAGTACTTC. Encoded protein: CASSGTAQETQYF.

The chain has TRBV27 and TRBJ1-2; D is ambiguous. CDR1 and CDR2 from the germline V gene are MNHEY and SMNVEV (reference sequence). V shed 5 bases and J shed 8 bases, with 15 bases lying between them. CDR3 length equals 13 residues. The CDR3 spells CASSPARPGGYTF. In DNA, the CDR3 is TGTGCCAGCAGTCCGGCAAGGCCGGGAGGCTACACCTTC.

The rearrangement joins TRBV5-1 to TRBJ1-4, with 11 bases aligning to TRBD1. The germline V gene encodes CDR1 SGHRS and CDR2 YFSETQ. The J segment lost 8 bases and the V segment lost 3 bases, leaving 6 bases of the junction unmatched. The CDR3 spans 15 residues. The CDR3 nucleotides read TGCGCCAGCAGCTCGTTGGGGACAGGGGGAGAAAAACTGTTTTTT. Amino acid sequence: CASSSLGTGGEKLFF.

The CDR3 DNA sequence: TGTGCCAGCAGGGCGGGAGGCCCCCTCGTCGAGCAGTACTTC. Translated, it gives CASRAGGPLVEQYF. The rearrangement joins TRBV6-1 to TRBJ2-7; 8 nucleotides align to TRBD2. Germline V gene data show CDR1 as MNHNS and CDR2 as SASEGT. This CDR3 contains 14 residues. Trimming took 6 bases from V and 6 from J; bases not matched to a gene: 10.

This chain joins TRBV5-1 and TRBJ1-1; maybe TRBD1 (6 bases). Germline CDR1 reads SGHRS; CDR2 reads YFSETQ. Trimming stripped 0 bases from V and 3 bases from J, with 15 bases between. The length of the CDR3 is 16 residues. CDR3 residues: CASSLGEGEGHTEAFF. The CDR3 bases are TGCGCCAGCAGCTTGGGAGAGGGGGAAGGGCACACTGAAGCTTTCTTT.

Only a few counts were recorded for this clone. The V and J genes are TRBV14 and TRBJ2-4; 7 nucleotides align to TRBD2. Germline V gives CDR1 SGHDN, CDR2 FVKESK. This CDR3 has 15 amino acids. The V and J ends lost 1 base and 8 bases, in that order; junction bases with no gene match: 8. The CDR3 nucleotides are TGTGCCAGCAGCCAAGCCGGGGCGGGAGCTTACATTCAGTACTTC. It is translated as CASSQAGAGAYIQYF. Supplemented by reference TRBV14 and TRBJ2-4, the full variable domain reads EAGVTQFPSHSVIEKGQTVTLRCDPISGHDNLYWYRRVMGKEIKFLLHFVKESKQDESGMPNNRFLAERTGGTYSTLKVQPAELEDSGVYFCASSQAGAGAYIQYFGAGTRLSVL.

This chain joins TRBV6-6 and TRBJ1-1; D perhaps matches TRBD1 (5 bases). CDR1 and CDR2 (germline): MNHNY, SVGAGI (reference sequence). Trimming left V 4 bases short and J 8 bases short, with 11 bases between. The CDR3 is 12 residues long. DNA of the CDR3: TGTGCCAGCAGTTCCCAGACAGAAGAAGCTTTCTTT. Translating gives CASSSQTEEAFF.

The CDR3 here is CASSPTGPEQFF. The DNA of the CDR3 is TGTGCCAGCAGCCCCACGGGTCCGGAGCAGTTCTTC. The chain carries TRBV7-9 and TRBJ2-1, with D uncertain. Germline CDR1 is SEHNR and CDR2 is FQNEAQ (reference sequence). V shed 5 bases and J shed 10 bases, with 12 bases lying between them. The length of the CDR3 is 12 residues.

On this clone: One end of the junction varies from germline; a read error may be responsible. This chain uses TRBV7-7 with TRBJ2-3; D is ambiguous. The CDR3 runs 14 residues. Germline V gene lookup returns CDR1 SSHAT and CDR2 FNYEAQ (reference sequence). The CDR3 sequence: CASSLSPGTDTQYF. CDR3 bases: TGTGCTAGCAGCTTATCCCCAGGTACAGATACGCAGTATTTT.

The rearrangement joins TRBV29-1 to TRBJ2-5, with TRBD1 matching over 7 bases. Germline values: CDR1 SQVTM, CDR2 ANQGSEA. The junction had 8 bases not matched to a gene; V was cut back by 8 bases and J by 2 bases. CDR3 length equals 13 residues. The CDR3 protein is CSFVTGEQETQYF. The CDR3 DNA reads as TGCAGCTTCGTAACAGGGGAACAAGAGACCCAGTACTTC.

The rearrangement joins TRBV5-1 to TRBJ1-1; 8 bases agree with TRBD1. The CDR3 consists of 14 residues. Per the germline V gene, CDR1 is SGHRS and CDR2 is YFSETQ. V shed 0 bases and J 4 bases; nucleotides not matched to a gene: 2. The CDR3 bases are TGCGCCAGCAGCTTGGGGACAGGGTTCACTGAAGCTTTCTTT. Its translation: CASSLGTGFTEAFF.

The rearrangement joins TRBV7-9 to TRBJ2-7; D perhaps matches TRBD2 (6 bases). This CDR3 has 11 residues. V was shortened by 4 bases and J by 6 bases, with 7 bases between the two germline ends. Germline CDR1 reads SEHNR; CDR2 reads FQNEAQ (reference sequence). The CDR3 DNA follows: TGTGCCAGCAGCTCGGGGGTCGAGCAGTACTTC. Amino acids: CASSSGVEQYF. Variable domain in full (rest from reference TRBV7-9 and TRBJ2-7): DTGVSQNPRHKITKRGQNVTFRCDPISEHNRLYWYRQTLGQGPEFLTYFQNEAQLEKSRLLSDRFSAERPKGSFSTLEIQRTEQGDSAMYLCASSSGVEQYFGPGTRLTVT.

The chain has TRBV28 and TRBJ2-7; 11 bases are a match to TRBD1. The CDR3 has 15 amino acids. In germline, CDR1 is MDHEN, CDR2 SYDVKM. The trim removed 6 bases at V and 5 bases at J, leaving 9 bases unmatched. The CDR3 spells CASRRDRGWGDEQYF. CDR3 DNA sequence: TGTGCCAGCAGAAGGGACAGGGGGTGGGGTGACGAGCAGTACTTC.

The chain uses TRBV2 and TRBJ1-3; D call uncertain. V was clipped by 4 bases and J by 4 bases, with 8 bases between them. Germline loops: CDR1 SNHLY, CDR2 FYNNEI. The CDR3 is made up of 13 amino acids. The CDR3 DNA reads TGTGCCAGCAGTGGGGAGTTAGGAAACACCATATATTTT. Translating gives CASSGELGNTIYF.

This clone was observed once. The V gene is TRBV29-1, the J gene TRBJ2-3, with D perhaps TRBD1 (5 bases). This CDR3 has 12 residues. V shed 1 base and J shed 6 bases, with 8 bases lying between them. Germline V gene data show CDR1 as SQVTM and CDR2 as ANQGSEA. The CDR3 region is CSVEGQMDTQYF. Written as DNA, the CDR3 is TGCAGCGTTGAAGGACAGATGGATACGCAGTATTTT.

V gene TRBV5-1 combines with J gene TRBJ1-1; TRBD1 matches 8 bases. V lost 8 bases and J lost 7; bases outside the gene matches: 7. The CDR3 extends over 12 amino acids. Germline V lookup: CDR1 SGHRS, CDR2 YFSETQ. The CDR3 is CASSGQGGEAFF. In DNA, the CDR3 is TGCGCCAGTTCTGGACAGGGTGGTGAAGCTTTCTTT.

This sequence joins TRBV30 and TRBJ1-2, with 10 bases matching TRBD1. V dropped 5 bases and J dropped 7; count of bases not matched to a gene: 7. The CDR3 runs to 13 residues. Germline V CDR1 and CDR2: GTSNPN, SVGIG (reference sequence). The CDR3 region is CAWEGQGRLGYTF. CDR3 nucleotide sequence: TGTGCCTGGGAGGGACAGGGGAGGCTTGGCTACACCTTC.

The CDR3 sequence: CASSQDFTQGAYGYTF. The CDR3, as DNA: TGCGCCAGCAGCCAAGATTTTACACAGGGGGCGTATGGCTACACCTTC. The V gene is TRBV4-3, the J gene TRBJ1-2, with 9 nucleotides matching TRBD1. This CDR3 has 16 amino acids. J was trimmed by 5 bases and V by 0 bases; bases with no gene match: 7. Germline CDR1 reads LGHNA; CDR2 reads YSLEER.

The genes are TRBV5-1 and TRBJ2-7; TRBD2 aligns across 8 bases. CDR3 length equals 15 residues. Germline lookup yields CDR1 SGHRS and CDR2 YFSETQ. The V and J ends lost 5 bases and 0 bases, in that order; junction bases with no gene match: 7. The CDR3 coding sequence is TGCGCCAGCAGTGGAGGACTAGCAAGCTCCTACGAGCAGTACTTC. This encodes CASSGGLASSYEQYF.

The rearrangement links TRBV5-1 to TRBJ2-1, with 12 bases lining up with TRBD2. Per germline, CDR1 SGHRS and CDR2 YFSETQ. The CDR3 is made up of 15 amino acids. V dropped 4 bases and J dropped 3; count of bases not matched to a gene: 2. CDR3 nucleotides: TGCGCCAGCAGCGTGACTAGCGGGAGCTACAATGAGCAGTTCTTC. Protein product: CASSVTSGSYNEQFF.

This chain links TRBV30 with TRBJ2-1; TRBD2 matches at 13 bases. V shed 7 bases, J shed 5 bases, and the junction held 5 bases outside the gene matches. The germline V gene has CDR1 GTSNPN and CDR2 SVGIG (reference sequence). CDR3 length: 14 amino acids. The DNA of the CDR3 is TGTGCCTTGGGTGGGACTAGCGGGAACAATGAGCAGTTCTTC. Its protein product is CALGGTSGNNEQFF.

The chain links TRBV4-3 to TRBJ2-7; TRBD2 matches 10 bases. The CDR3 contains 17 residues. The J segment lost 5 bases and the V segment lost 0 bases, leaving 10 bases of the junction unmatched. In germline, CDR1 is LGHNA, CDR2 YSLEER. The CDR3 region is CASSQDPPGLAGDEQYF. CDR3 coding DNA: TGCGCCAGCAGCCAAGATCCCCCAGGGCTAGCGGGAGACGAGCAGTACTTC.

The genes are TRBV2 and TRBJ1-2; 11 nucleotides line up with TRBD1. The CDR3 totals 16 residues. V dropped 5 bases and J dropped 9; count of bases not matched to a gene: 14. In germline, CDR1 is SNHLY, CDR2 FYNNEI. CDR3 DNA: TGTGCCAGCAGTAGGGACAGGGGGACCCAGGACGGGAGCTACACCTTC. Encoded protein: CASSRDRGTQDGSYTF.

The chain has TRBV19 and TRBJ2-1, with 8 nucleotides matching TRBD2. V shed 5 bases and J 13 bases; nucleotides not matched to a gene: 19. The CDR3 is 16 residues long. Germline CDR1 reads LNHDA; CDR2 reads SQIVND (reference sequence). The CDR3 coding sequence is TGTGCCAGTAGTCTCCCCGGACTAGCTGCCCGCAGTGGACAGTTCTTC. Its protein is CASSLPGLAARSGQFF.